This T cell receptor (beta chain) was obtained from a study of shared clonotypes between healthy human individuals (dated by TCRdb to 2020 to 2022). About the full investigation: Three men and a couple of women, aged 18 to 49 years, made up the cohort. For each donor, three plates each were used for CD4 naive and CD4 memory, two plates were used for CD8 naive, and one plate was used for CD8 memory. To estimate repertoire size and how much clonotypes are shared between individuals, the study performed deep sequencing of blood TCR repertoires from about five healthy adults. Different laboratories and diverse techniques were used to prepare libraries and sequence TCR repertoires, to increase sequencing depth and limit assay-specific biases. Between about 0.9 and 8.9 billion PBMCs per donor were obtained by leukapheresis.

What the work shows at the level of the full study, not this receptor alone: Even with the large sequencing depth, rarefaction of the sorted-subset datasets indicated that sequencing was incomplete. Sharing across several donors was observed for about 5% of naive CD4, over 3% of naive CD8, over 2% of memory CD4, and roughly 0.43% of memory CD8 clonotypes. Sampling was limited to blood, and TCR repertoires in tissue likely differ from TCR repertoires in blood. Pairwise subsampling led to the expectation that sequencing depth would affect the degree of clonotype sharing among donors. The small number of donors limited the genetic and exposure-history diversity represented. Compared with non-shared clonotypes, the clonotypes found in all four sorted-subset donors had higher generation probabilities. Naive subsets generally had larger estimated clonotype richness than memory subsets did.

On this clone: Its binding antigen is unknown. No much larger clone exists at a distance of one base, and base qualities are not known.

CD8 naive samples were CD45RO-negative cells positively selected for CCR7, giving a CD45RA+CCR7+ population that excluded TemRA cells. The donors were healthy, HIV-negative adults who had no recently reported acute infections or vaccinations. Every donor was a Caucasian adult living in Nashville, Tennessee, USA. Blood was collected by leukapheresis, and PBMCs were isolated by Ficoll-Histopaque density gradient centrifugation and then cryopreserved in liquid nitrogen vapor phase. Purity and quantity of every magnetically sorted T cell population were checked by analytical flow cytometry. From each sorted fraction, genomic DNA was isolated and quantified by UV absorbance on a Nanodrop 2000c. At the junction V is shortened by 3 bases and J by 3 bases; bases outside the gene matches: 2. As encoded in the germline V gene (reference sequence), CDR1 is WNHNN while CDR2 is SYGVQD. The CDR3 holds 15 amino acids from the cysteine to the phenylalanine. The only DNA kept is the CDR3, 45 bases in frame from the first base.

Using the deep immunoSEQ assay, multiplex PCR amplified TCR CDR3 regions from genomic DNA. Genomic DNA extracted from each cell subset was distributed evenly over all wells of several immunoSEQ 96-well plates, and each plate served as one replicate. For sorted subsets, each replicate PCR was loaded with approximately 200 ng genomic DNA, equivalent to some 27,000 T cell genomes. Purified libraries were measured with a Qubit 3.0 fluorometer, size-checked on a Bioanalyzer 2100, and measured again with the KAPA Library Quantification kit. Each immunoSEQ 96-well plate was sequenced on its own single-read 150-cycle Illumina NextSeq 550 flow cell. Turning to the authors' computational methods: Because the immunoSEQ output held only junctional sequences and lacked quality scores, the filtering could not match the filtering applied to full-length reads. To assign V/J genes and CDR3, sequences were annotated against IMGT germline references using PyIR, a Python wrapper for IgBLAST v1.9. Reads were removed for weak V/J assignments (E-value above 1e-6), missing CDR3, stop codons, out-of-frame junctions, or ambiguous translated residues. A V3J clonotype was defined by an identical inferred V gene, J gene, and CDR3 amino acid sequence. The percentage overlap between two repertoires was calculated by dividing the number of shared unique clonotypes by the size of the smaller repertoire. Three approaches were used to assess repertoire richness: RTK rarefaction, the Chao1 estimator, and Recon v2.1 estimates of unobserved clonotypes. OLGA was used to compute generation probabilities for all TCRbeta clonotypes that the gDNA method yielded from several donors. This is the immuneACCESS table as TCRdb keeps it, with only in-frame sequences that have V and J called. A part of the clones is gone; compared with another copy, unresolved V genes explain less than half, and the rest is unexplained. The V and J calls and clone size come from that table; D and trimming were worked out from the DNA. The sample records roughly 2.1 million clones, roughly 91% of which are singletons. Under 2% of the sample rests with the top ten.

The source is a young man in good health. Some clones in this sample may be carry-over from other donors' samples. Sequencing was done on a sample of naive CD8+ T cells from PBMCs. What the cell subset or site label conveys for this sample: CD45RA+CCR7+. The V and J genes are TRBV10-1 and TRBJ2-2; 9 central nucleotides agree with TRBD1. The CDR3 region has the sequence CASSEGTGYTGELFF. The bases read TGCGCCAGCAGTGAAGGGACAGGGTACACCGGGGAGCTGTTTTTT.